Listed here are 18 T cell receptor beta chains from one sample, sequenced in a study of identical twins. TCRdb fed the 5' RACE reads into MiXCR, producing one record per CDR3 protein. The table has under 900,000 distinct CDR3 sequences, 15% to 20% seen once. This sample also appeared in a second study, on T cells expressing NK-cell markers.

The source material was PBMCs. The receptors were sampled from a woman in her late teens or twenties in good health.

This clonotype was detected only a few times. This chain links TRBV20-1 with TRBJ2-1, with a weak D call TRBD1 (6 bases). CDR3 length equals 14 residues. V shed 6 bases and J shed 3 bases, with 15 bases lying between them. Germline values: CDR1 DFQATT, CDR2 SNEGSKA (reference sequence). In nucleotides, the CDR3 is TGCAGTGCCGAACCGGGACAACGCTACAATGAGCAGTTCTTC. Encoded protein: CSAEPGQRYNEQFF.

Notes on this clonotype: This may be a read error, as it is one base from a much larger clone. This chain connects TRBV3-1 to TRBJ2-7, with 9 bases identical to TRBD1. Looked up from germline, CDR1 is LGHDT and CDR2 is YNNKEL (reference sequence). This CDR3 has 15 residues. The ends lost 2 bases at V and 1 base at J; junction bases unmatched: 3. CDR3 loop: CASSQPGQGSYEQYF. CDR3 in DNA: TGTGCCAGCAGCCAACCGGGACAGGGATCCTACGAGCAGTACTTC.

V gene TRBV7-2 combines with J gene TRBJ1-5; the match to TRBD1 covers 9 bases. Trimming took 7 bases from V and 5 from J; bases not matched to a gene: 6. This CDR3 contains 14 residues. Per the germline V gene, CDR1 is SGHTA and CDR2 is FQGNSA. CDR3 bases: TGTGCCAGCACCTCAAGGACAGGGGATCAGCCCCAGCATTTT. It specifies CASTSRTGDQPQHF. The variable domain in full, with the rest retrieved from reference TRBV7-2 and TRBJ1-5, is GAGVSQSPSNKVTEKGKDVELRCDPISGHTALYWYRQSLGQGLEFLIYFQGNSAPDKSGLPSDRFSAERTGGSVSTLTIQRTQQEDSAVYLCASTSRTGDQPQHFGDGTRLSIL.

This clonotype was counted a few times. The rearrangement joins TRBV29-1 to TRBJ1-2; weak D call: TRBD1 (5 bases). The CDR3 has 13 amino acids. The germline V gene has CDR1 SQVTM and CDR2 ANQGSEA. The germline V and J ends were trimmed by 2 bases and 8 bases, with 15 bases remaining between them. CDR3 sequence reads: CSVEYRGRFGYTF. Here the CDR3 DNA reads TGCAGCGTTGAATACCGGGGGAGGTTCGGCTACACCTTC.

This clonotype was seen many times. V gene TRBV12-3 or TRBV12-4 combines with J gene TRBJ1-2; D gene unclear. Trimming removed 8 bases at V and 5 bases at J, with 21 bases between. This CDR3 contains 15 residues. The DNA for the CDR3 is TGTGCCAGCCTCCTCCGGTGGGGAGTGGGGTATGGCTACACCTTC. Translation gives CASLLRWGVGYGYTF.

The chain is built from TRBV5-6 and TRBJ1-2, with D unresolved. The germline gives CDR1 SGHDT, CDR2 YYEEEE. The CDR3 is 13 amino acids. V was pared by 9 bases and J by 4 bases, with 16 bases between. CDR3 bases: TGTGCCATGAGCCCCGGGTTCCCCTATGGCTACACCTTC. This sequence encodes CAMSPGFPYGYTF.

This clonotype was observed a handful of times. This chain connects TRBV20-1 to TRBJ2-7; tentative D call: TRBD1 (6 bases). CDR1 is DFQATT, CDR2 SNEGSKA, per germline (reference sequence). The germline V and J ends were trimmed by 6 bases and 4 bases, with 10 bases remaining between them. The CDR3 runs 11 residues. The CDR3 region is CSAGDIYEQYF. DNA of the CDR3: TGCAGTGCCGGGGACATTTACGAGCAGTACTTC.

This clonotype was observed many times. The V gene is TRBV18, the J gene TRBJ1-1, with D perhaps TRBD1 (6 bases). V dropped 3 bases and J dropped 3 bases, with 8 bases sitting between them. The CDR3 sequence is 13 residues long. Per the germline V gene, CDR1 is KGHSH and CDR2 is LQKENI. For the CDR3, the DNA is TGTGCCAGCTCACCTAACAGGGACACTGAAGCTTTCTTT. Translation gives CASSPNRDTEAFF. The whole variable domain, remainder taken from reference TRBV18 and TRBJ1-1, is NAGVMQNPRHLVRRRGQEARLRCSPMKGHSHVYWYRQLPEEGLKFMVYLQKENIIDESGMPKERFSAEFPKEGPSILRIQQVVRGDSAAYFCASSPNRDTEAFFGQGTRLTVV.

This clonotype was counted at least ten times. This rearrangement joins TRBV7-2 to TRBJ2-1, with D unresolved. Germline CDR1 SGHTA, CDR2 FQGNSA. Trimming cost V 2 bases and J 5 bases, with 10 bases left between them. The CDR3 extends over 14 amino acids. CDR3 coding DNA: TGTGCCAGCAGCTTAAGCCTAAGGGACAATGAGCAGTTCTTC. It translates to CASSLSLRDNEQFF.

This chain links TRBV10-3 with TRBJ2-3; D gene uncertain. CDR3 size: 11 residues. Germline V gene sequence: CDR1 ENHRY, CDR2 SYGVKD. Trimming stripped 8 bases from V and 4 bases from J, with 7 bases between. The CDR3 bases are TGTGCCATCGGTCGGGCAGATACGCAGTATTTT. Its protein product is CAIGRADTQYF.

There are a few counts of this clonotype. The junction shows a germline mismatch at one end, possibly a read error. CDR3 amino acids: CASSTTGSQTQYF. The CDR3 coding sequence is TGTGCTAGCAGCACCACAGGGAGTCAGACCCAGTACTTC. The chain joins TRBV7-7 to TRBJ2-5; D is perhaps TRBD1 (6 bases). The CDR3 is 13 residues long. Germline V gene sequence: CDR1 SSHAT, CDR2 FNYEAQ (reference sequence).

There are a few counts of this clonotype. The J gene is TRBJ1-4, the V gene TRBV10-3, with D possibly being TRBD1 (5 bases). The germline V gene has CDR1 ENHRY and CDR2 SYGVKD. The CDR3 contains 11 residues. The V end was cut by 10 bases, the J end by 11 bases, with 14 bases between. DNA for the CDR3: TGTGCCACCGGGGACTTCTCTAAACTGTTTTTT. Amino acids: CATGDFSKLFF.

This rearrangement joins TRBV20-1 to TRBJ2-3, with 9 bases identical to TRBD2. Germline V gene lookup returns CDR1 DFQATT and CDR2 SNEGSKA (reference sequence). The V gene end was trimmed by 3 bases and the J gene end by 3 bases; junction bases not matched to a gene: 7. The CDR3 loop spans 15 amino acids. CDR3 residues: CSASDSGRGTDTQYF. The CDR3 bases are TGCAGTGCTAGCGATAGCGGGAGAGGAACAGATACGCAGTATTTT.

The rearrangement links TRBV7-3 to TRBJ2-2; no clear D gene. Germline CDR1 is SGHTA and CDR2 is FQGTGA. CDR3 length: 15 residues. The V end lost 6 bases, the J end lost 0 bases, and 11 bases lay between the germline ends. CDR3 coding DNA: TGTGCCAGCAGATTCTCCGGTTCGAACACCGGGGAGCTGTTTTTT. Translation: CASRFSGSNTGELFF.

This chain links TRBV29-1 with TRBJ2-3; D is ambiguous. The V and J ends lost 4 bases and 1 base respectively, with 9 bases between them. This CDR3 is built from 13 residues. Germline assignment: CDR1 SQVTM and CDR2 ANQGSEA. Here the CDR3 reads CSVGKGGTDTQYF. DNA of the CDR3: TGCAGCGTTGGGAAAGGAGGCACAGATACGCAGTATTTT.

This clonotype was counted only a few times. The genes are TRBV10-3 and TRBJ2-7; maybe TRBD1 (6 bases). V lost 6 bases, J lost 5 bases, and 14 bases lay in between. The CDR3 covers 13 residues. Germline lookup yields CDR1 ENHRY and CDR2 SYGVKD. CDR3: CAIRSTGGDEQYF. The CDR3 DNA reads TGTGCCATCAGGTCGACAGGAGGTGACGAGCAGTACTTC.

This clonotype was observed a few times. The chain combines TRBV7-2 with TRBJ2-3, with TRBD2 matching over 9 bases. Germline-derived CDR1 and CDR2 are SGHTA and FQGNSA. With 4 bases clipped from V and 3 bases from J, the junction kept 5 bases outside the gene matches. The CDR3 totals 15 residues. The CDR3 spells CASSSGSGRTDTQYF. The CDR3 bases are TGTGCCAGCAGCTCAGGGAGCGGGAGGACAGATACGCAGTATTTT.

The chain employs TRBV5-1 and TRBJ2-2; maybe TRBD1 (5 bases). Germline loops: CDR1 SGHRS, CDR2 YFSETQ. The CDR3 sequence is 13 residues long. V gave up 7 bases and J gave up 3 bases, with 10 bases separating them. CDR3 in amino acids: CASQGQDTGELFF. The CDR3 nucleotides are TGCGCCAGCCAGGGTCAGGACACCGGGGAGCTGTTTTTT.